The present entry profiles one T cell receptor beta chain with its context. Its antigen is undetermined. The record originates from a study of cytomegalovirus exposure and HLA in healthy donors. The PCR employed 60 Vbeta primers together with 13 Jbeta primers. Data came from immunoSEQ multiplex PCR; TCRdb stores just in-frame clones and leaves some out. The sample includes about 180,000 clones, approximately 78% of them seen just once. Germline CDR1 and CDR2: SNHLY and FYNNEI. Trimming pared 7 bases from V and 4 bases from J, leaving 13 bases between. This CDR3 is built from 13 residues. Study outcomes and limitations: Presence/absence comparisons presumed near-even sequencing depth among donors. Other equally common chains were less clonally expanded than HLA-associated TCR beta chains, a later analysis showed. 16,951 TCR beta sequences were associated with HLA alleles at 0.05 false discovery rate in a later analysis. A few CMV-associated chains proved CMV antigen-specific in vitro.

The sequence came from a woman between 50 and 59 years old in good health and CMV-seropositive. V is TRBV2 and J is TRBJ2-5; TRBD1 is a possible D gene (5 bases). The sample was PBMCs. The CDR3 here is CASTTTVAETQYF. The CDR3 nucleotides read TGTGCCAGCACCACGACAGTGGCAGAGACCCAGTACTTC.